This record covers a single TCR beta chain. Its target antigen remains unknown. No clone much larger than this one lies a single base away; base qualities are absent. The cohort consisted of 650 to 700 healthy bone marrow donors. Cohort members were all nominally healthy when sampled, although unrecorded immune exposures were likely present. The donor tested CMV seronegative, placing the donor among the roughly 340 seronegative members of the cohort. Each donor provided a peripheral blood sample, and peripheral blood mononuclear cells were used for TCR beta sequencing. Genomic DNA was extracted from the blood cell samples with the Qiagen DNeasy Blood Extraction Kit. Library construction relied on the immunoSEQ multiplex PCR assay. A mixture of 60 forward primers for TCR Vbeta segments and 13 reverse primers for TCR Jbeta segments was used in the multiplex PCR. A multiplex PCR assay on genomic DNA amplified the CDR3 region of rearranged TCR beta genes. Amplified TCR beta libraries were sequenced as 87-base-pair reads on the Illumina HiSeq System. In the paper's pipeline: Across the 670 or so repertoires, a later analysis counted approximately 75 million unique TCR beta chains, around 11 million of which were shared by at least two donors. To remove PCR and sequencing errors, raw reads were error-corrected and collapsed into unique sequences using a nearest-neighbor algorithm that merged closely related sequences. CDR3 sequences were aligned to IMGT reference sequences to assign V, D and J gene segments. For a sequence to be retained, a match of at least six nucleotides was required to both a V gene segment and a J gene segment. A rearrangement counted as productive if the CDR3 had no stop codons and remained in frame with V and J, and every other rearrangement counted as non-productive. CDR3 was defined by IMGT convention, running from the second conserved V-encoded cysteine to the conserved J-encoded phenylalanine. Sequences without an unambiguous match to a single V gene segment were excluded from the earlier analysis of a few hundred of the donors. An earlier analysis of 587 of the donors called V segments functional above 56.7% productive rearrangements and segregating when the between-donor standard deviation exceeded 5%. A statistical classification framework was built for diagnosing cytomegalovirus status from the catalog of TCR beta chain sequences. A later analysis assigned V and J genes by comparing TCR nucleotide sequences with IMGT/GENE-DB human TR gene sequences. A later analysis assigned CDR3 sequences and most-parsimonious VDJ recombination scenarios with the TCRdist pipeline. In a later analysis, each TCR beta chain was defined by its CDR3 amino acid sequence together with its V-gene family, and reads lacking a unique V-gene family were excluded. A later analysis removed several hundred highly shared, low-generation-probability nucleotide sequences to deal with suspected cross-contamination and a sequencing artifact. A later analysis calculated a clonal expansion index for each public chain from normalized within-repertoire ranks of inferred template counts. Generation probabilities in a later analysis came from a VDJ recombination model fitted to out-of-frame rearrangements, and those results were checked against IGoR. Hypergeometric tests were used in a later analysis to score TCR-TCR, TCR-HLA and TCR-CMV co-occurrence, with a repertoire-size bias correction applied to the TCR pairs. To estimate false discovery rates, a later analysis permuted the HLA or CMV assignments 20 times. A later analysis grouped co-occurring TCRs with DBSCAN, adding TCRdist sequence similarity when clustering within HLA-allele-positive subsets. Co-occurrence clustering excluded repertoires with fewer than 30,000 or more than 120,000 public chains, plus five with anomalous nucleotide sharing. TCRdb took this table from immuneACCESS and kept in-frame rearrangements with V and J called. Such tables lack part of the clones; where checked against another copy, unresolved V genes explain under half of the gap, and the rest is unexplained. V and J calls and clone size are as listed in that table; D and trimming were resolved from the DNA. This sample comprises 150,000 or so clones, approximately 80% of them detected only once. The top ten clonotypes cover 0.77% of the sample.

This entry is derived from a study of cytomegalovirus exposure and HLA in healthy donors (dated by TCRdb to about 2017). With respect to the entire study: An earlier analysis of about 530 of the donors reported 250 to 300 Gb of sequence data and approximately 120 million unique TCR beta sequences obtained from some 200 million T cells. All discovery cohort repertoires had been generated using a single sequencing platform. The T cell repertoires of 700 or so subjects were profiled by immunosequencing and related to cytomegalovirus serostatus. Typing coverage differed by locus: A, B, C, DRB1 and DQB1 were typed in roughly 620-640 donors, DQA1 in 522, DPA1 in around 610, and DPB1 in approximately 450. A separate validation cohort of approximately 130 different subjects was used in addition to the roughly 720-subject first cohort. An earlier analysis of 500 to 750 of the donors applied high-throughput TCR beta sequencing to assess whether each TCR beta V gene segment acted as functional or pseudogenic. To predict cytomegalovirus infection status, the study brought together high-throughput TCR immunosequencing, statistical association of individual TCRs with disease status, and machine learning. The aim of the study was to test whether cataloging public T cell receptors could identify signatures of past pathogen exposure. Class I and class II HLA loci were covered by the typing at four-digit resolution. A later genetic analysis used genome-wide SNP genotypes for about 60% of the roughly 700 donors, treating that subset as a discovery cohort. In a later analysis, previously published TCR beta repertoires from 550 to 750 donors were re-analyzed and high-resolution HLA genotyping was added so that TCR occurrence patterns could be studied. In the later analysis, no new phenotypic data were used to find candidate immune exposures; instead, reliance was placed on TCR beta sequences and their occurrence across donors. Roughly 300 gigabases of sequencing data and 70 million to 85 million unique TCR sequences were included in an early release covering 500 to 750 HLA-typed donors. Of the roughly 400 genotyped donors, roughly 76% were placed in the genetic ancestry cluster associated with self-reported Caucasian donors. Donor age, sex, ethnicity and CMV serostatus were compiled alongside the repertoire data. Across some 400 genotyped donors of the cohort, an average of approximately 240,000 unique TCR beta nucleotide sequences per donor were sequenced, and around 19% of those sequences were non-productive. Because of strong linkage in the cohort, roughly 5 DR-DQ haplotypes were treated as single units for association and clustering. The research as a whole found: A later analysis associated 17,000 or so TCR beta sequences with specific HLA alleles at a false discovery rate of 0.05. CMV serostatus was the only immune exposure information available for the cohort. In a later analysis, HLA-associated TCR beta chains were found to be more clonally expanded and to have lower generation probabilities than equally common non-associated chains. In a later genetic analysis, a missense DCLRE1C variant was associated with V-gene and J-gene trimming of TCR beta chains, and the association was replicated in an independent cohort. In an earlier analysis of around 600 of the donors, most TCR beta V segments appeared in productive rearrangements about 87% or about 30% of the time, broadly matching IMGT annotations. Sequencing depth was assumed to be roughly uniform across donors in the presence/absence analyses, though that assumption may not hold. In a later analysis, most CMV-associated TCR beta chains were found to appear HLA-restricted, with HLA associations seemingly driven largely by CMV exposure. In a later analysis, the rate of TCR association differed among HLA loci, with DRB1 alleles having the most associated TCRs and HLA-C alleles having the fewest. Because some donors lacked HLA typing at each locus, the association tests relied only on the typed subset. The cohort was sequenced for TCR beta chains only, and without alpha or paired-chain data the features that could be detected were limited. A total of some 180 TCR beta chains were listed by the study as associated with cytomegalovirus. The authors suggested that the approach could potentially be extended to other disease states and immunological phenotypes. The 87-base-pair reads could not distinguish some IMGT-functional V segments, including TRBV6-2 and TRBV6-3, so those segments were excluded. A later analysis reported that several top co-occurrence clusters appeared linked to parvovirus B19, influenza, CMV and Epstein-Barr virus. Seventeen rarely observed V segments, including chromosome 9 orphons, were excluded from the earlier analysis of some 590 of the donors because counts were too low. A cluster of highly shared sequence variants was judged likely to represent a technical artifact of the sequencing pipeline. In a later genetic analysis, fewer N-insertions in productive TCRs were reported among donors in an Asian-associated ancestry cluster than the roughly 670-donor mean. Most TCR sequences were seen in very few donors, while some public TCRs were found in many individuals. Correlated functional status among segregating V segments might be attributable to linkage disequilibrium, but an unknown experimental factor could not be ruled out. The classifier was reported to diagnose cytomegalovirus status with high specificity and sensitivity in both the original and validation cohorts. When HLA alleles, especially DR and DQ, strongly co-occurred, attributing TCR associations to individual alleles was difficult. Three of the identified cytomegalovirus-associated TCR beta chains were confirmed in vitro to be specific for cytomegalovirus antigens. A further reported finding was that TCR beta sequences accurately predicted the HLA-A and HLA-B alleles for most subjects in the first cohort.

The germline V and J ends show losses of 6 bases and 2 bases respectively, and no gene match explains 8 bases of the junction. The germline V gene supplies CDR1 SNHLY and CDR2 FYNNEI. The CDR3 spans 16 residues, from the cysteine through the phenylalanine. This entry keeps only the CDR3 DNA: 48 bases, framed from base 1. The V and J genes are TRBV2 and TRBJ2-4, with TRBD2 matching 9 junction bases. The sequence derives from a young woman in good health and CMV-seronegative. Sequencing input: PBMCs. The bases are TGTGCCAGCAGGCCGGGGAGCGGGAGGACCAAAAACATTCAGTACTTC. Its protein is CASRPGSGRTKNIQYF.